This T cell receptor beta chain originates from a study of blood T cell repertoires in COVID-19 (dated by TCRdb to 2019 to 2021). About the study as a whole: Collaborator samples came from the United States, Italy and Spain and covered acute and convalescent phases of COVID-19. A freely available public database, intended as a resource for researchers studying the immune response to SARS-CoV-2, is where the repertoires were released. Samples were obtained from the ongoing ImmuneRACE study (first 160 participants) and from 1,200 or so subjects provided by 6 global collaborators. The prospective study material was composed of cDNA or gDNA derived from T cells, B-cell-depleted T cells, or PBMCs. Nearly every sample came with metadata listing a de-identified subject ID, COVID-19 status, age in years and sex. HLA class I and class II types, where available, came from metadata supplied by the sample provider rather than from assay-based typing. Deeply sampled blood TCRbeta repertoires from subjects exposed to, actively infected with, or recovered from COVID-19 were included in the dataset.

Reading the germline V gene gives CDR1 SGDLS and CDR2 YYNGEE. The CDR3, cysteine through phenylalanine, is 15 amino acids long. Only the CDR3 region is kept as DNA, spanning 45 bases read in frame from base 1. The trim is 0 bases for V and 5 bases for J, with a gap of 11 bases between the germline ends. On this clone: Its binding antigen is unknown. Per-nucleotide qualities are absent, and no much larger clonotype sits a single base away.

TCRbeta CDR3 regions were amplified from genomic DNA using the immunoSEQ Assay, a bias-controlled multiplex PCR. From the authors' description of their analysis: The number of nucleated cells in each sample was estimated from the amplification of reference gene primers within the assay. To quantify the absolute abundance of each unique TCRbeta CDR3 rearrangement, sequence reads were collapsed and filtered. For each sample, productive Simpson clonality was calculated as the square root of Simpson's diversity index over productive rearrangements. The clones in this table, taken by TCRdb from immuneACCESS, are in-frame only. Not every clone is retained; where verified, under half of the shortfall comes from an unresolved V gene, and the cause of the rest is unknown. The V and J calls and clone size were taken over from that table, and D and trimming were inferred from the DNA. The sample includes 150,000 or so clones, with around 83% observed a single time. The ten largest clones represent 3% of the sample.

What the research found in general, with its limitations: Clinical and demographic metadata were provided uncurated, with the amount varying by source and participant.

Collaborating institutions collected whole blood in K2EDTA tubes following their own protocols. For TCRbeta analysis, collaborators shipped samples as frozen whole blood, isolated PBMCs, or DNA extracted from either of those sample types. Rearrangement joined TRBV9 to TRBJ1-4; the D segment could be TRBD1, given 5 matching bases. Input material: peripheral blood. The receptor was derived from an elderly woman with acute or convalescent COVID-19. The CDR3 has the sequence CASSVASGRNEKLFF. Here is the DNA: TGTGCCAGCAGCGTAGCGTCAGGGAGGAATGAAAAACTGTTTTTT. The full variable domain, with segments outside the CDR3 supplied by the reference TRBV9 and TRBJ1-4 proteins, appears as DSGVTQTPKHLITATGQRVTLRCSPRSGDLSVYWYQQSLDQGLQFLIQYYNGEERAKGNILERFSAQQFPDLHSELNLSSLELGDSALYFCASSVASGRNEKLFFGSGTQLSVL.